The 23 T cell receptor beta chains listed next were all sequenced from one sample in a study of control samples from healthy donors and cancer patients. TCRdb's copy holds only in-frame clones and misses some; the assay was immunoSEQ multiplex PCR. Seen here are approximately 94,000 clones, roughly 84% observed once, and the top ten hold roughly 39%. Material for sequencing was PBMCs. These receptors were collected from a man in his 70s with lung cancer.

This clone has a single count. The chain employs TRBV30 and TRBJ2-7; a possible D gene is TRBD2 (7 bases). The CDR3 runs to 14 residues. Trimming stripped 0 bases from V and 2 bases from J, with 11 bases between. CDR1 is GTSNPN and CDR2 is SVGIG in the germline V gene (reference sequence). This chain's CDR3 is CAWSVGGGAYEQYF. CDR3 nucleotides: TGTGCCTGGAGTGTAGGGGGAGGGGCCTACGAGCAGTACTTC.

The chain uses TRBV5-1 and TRBJ1-6; D call uncertain. CDR1 is SGHRS, CDR2 YFSETQ, per germline. Trimming took 4 bases from V and 0 from J, leaving 14 bases between them. The CDR3 runs to 17 residues. The CDR3 DNA reads as TGCGCCAGCAGCGTCTCCGGGCCCAGCTCCTATAATTCACCCCTCCACTTT. Its protein is CASSVSGPSSYNSPLHF.

The J gene is TRBJ2-1, the V gene TRBV5-6, with 7 bases that match TRBD2. CDR3 length: 13 residues. The V gene end was trimmed by 2 bases and the J gene end by 15 bases; junction bases not matched to a gene: 11. Germline CDR1 SGHDT, CDR2 YYEEEE. Here the CDR3 reads CASSLPFGGEAFF. The CDR3 DNA is TGTGCCAGCAGCTTACCCTTTGGGGGGGAAGCGTTCTTC.

This clone was seen just once. The rearrangement uses TRBV27 and TRBJ1-6, with a weak D call TRBD1 (6 bases). The ends were cut back, 3 bases at V and 13 bases at J, with 16 bases in the middle. CDR3 size: 14 residues. Germline CDR1 reads MNHEY; CDR2 reads SMNVEV (reference sequence). The CDR3 region has the DNA TGTGCCAGCAGTTTTACAGGGTCAGGGGATCCCCTCCACTTT. This gives the protein CASSFTGSGDPLHF.

The V and J genes are TRBV5-6 and TRBJ1-4; D possibly corresponds to TRBD1 (6 bases). Germline V CDR1 and CDR2: SGHDT, YYEEEE. This CDR3 comprises 14 residues. V was clipped by 4 bases and J by 8 bases, with 15 bases between them. CDR3 DNA sequence: TGTGCCAGCAGCACCCCCGGGACACGAGAAAAACTGTTTTTT. Protein: CASSTPGTREKLFF.

V usage is TRBV19 and J usage is TRBJ2-1; D is unclear. Per the germline V gene, CDR1 is LNHDA and CDR2 is SQIVND (reference sequence). V lost 10 bases, J lost 7 bases, and 11 bases lay in between. The CDR3 covers 11 residues. The CDR3 loop is CATAGRNEQFF. The CDR3 nucleotides read TGTGCCACGGCTGGGCGGAATGAGCAGTTCTTC.

In this sample, this clone turned up a few times. CDR3 amino acids: CASSLEGMGEAFF. For the CDR3, the DNA is TGTGCCAGCAGCTTAGAGGGAATGGGTGAAGCTTTCTTT. This chain uses TRBV7-2 with TRBJ1-1, with D unresolved. This CDR3 region has 13 residues. The V and J ends lost 1 base and 7 bases respectively, with 10 bases between them. Germline assignment: CDR1 SGHTA and CDR2 FQGNSA.

The chain is built from TRBV11-2 and TRBJ1-6, with D possibly being TRBD1 (5 bases). This CDR3 has 16 amino acids. With 5 bases removed from V and 7 bases from J, the gap between germline ends came to 18 bases. The germline V gene encodes CDR1 SGHAT and CDR2 FQNNGV. The CDR3 DNA follows: TGTGCCAGCAGCCCCTCCCCCGGGCAGGGCAATTCACCCCTCCACTTT. Translated, it gives CASSPSPGQGNSPLHF.

CDR3 protein: CASSVGADSFTDTQYF. Written as DNA, the CDR3 is TGTGCCAGCAGCGTCGGCGCGGACTCATTCACAGATACGCAGTATTTT. The J gene is TRBJ2-3, the V gene TRBV9, with a weak D call TRBD2 (5 bases). The germline V gene encodes CDR1 SGDLS and CDR2 YYNGEE. Trimming removed 2 bases from V and 2 bases from J, with 15 bases in between. This CDR3 spans 16 amino acids. Supplemented by reference TRBV9 and TRBJ2-3, the full variable domain reads DSGVTQTPKHLITATGQRVTLRCSPRSGDLSVYWYQQSLDQGLQFLIQYYNGEERAKGNILERFSAQQFPDLHSELNLSSLELGDSALYFCASSVGADSFTDTQYFGPGTRLTVL.

This chain links TRBV6-7 with TRBJ2-1; 12 bases agree with TRBD2. TRBV6-7 has ORF status, its function being uncertain. V lost 5 bases and J lost 2; bases outside the gene matches: 4. This CDR3 spans 16 amino acids. Here the CDR3 reads CASSLPSGGAYNEQFF. The CDR3 region has the DNA TGTGCCAGCAGTCTACCTAGCGGGGGGGCCTACAATGAGCAGTTCTTC.

The V call is TRBV7-2, the J call TRBJ1-5, with 8 bases lining up with TRBD1. Germline V CDR1 and CDR2: SGHTA, FQGNSA. The CDR3 spans 15 residues. The V segment lost 1 base and the J segment 4 bases; nucleotides outside the gene matches: 3. CDR3 bases: TGTGCCAGCAGCTTAGAGACAGGGGCTAATCAGCCCCAGCATTTT. Encoded protein: CASSLETGANQPQHF.

The V call is TRBV7-7, the J call TRBJ2-7, with TRBD2 as a possible D gene (5 bases). Germline V gene data show CDR1 as SSHAT and CDR2 as FNYEAQ (reference sequence). The CDR3 runs 13 residues. Trimming shortened V by 3 bases and J by 5 bases, and 11 bases separated the two germline ends. The CDR3 loop reads CASSLRGGDEQYF. The CDR3 DNA follows: TGTGCCAGCAGCTTGAGAGGAGGCGACGAGCAGTACTTC.

The chain has TRBV6-1 and TRBJ2-6; D remains unclear. Trimming removed 3 bases from V and 3 bases from J, with 9 bases in between. The CDR3 contains 15 residues. The germline gives CDR1 MNHNS, CDR2 SASEGT. The CDR3 DNA follows: TGTGCCAGCAGTGAGGCCCCAGTTGGGGCCAACGTCCTGACTTTC. Protein product: CASSEAPVGANVLTF.

This chain joins TRBV27 and TRBJ1-6, with 7 bases matching TRBD1. There are 13 residues in the CDR3. CDR1 MNHEY and CDR2 SMNVEV come from the germline V gene (reference sequence). Trimming cost V 11 bases and J 6 bases; bases outside gene matches: 7. This chain's CDR3 is CARPGQFNSPLHF. In DNA, the CDR3 is TGTGCCCGTCCGGGACAGTTTAATTCACCCCTCCACTTT.

The rearrangement joins TRBV10-3 to TRBJ1-1; 8 bases line up with TRBD1. J lost 5 bases, V lost 8 bases, and 4 bases had no gene match. Germline V CDR1 and CDR2: ENHRY, SYGVKD. This CDR3 is 12 amino acids long. The CDR3 DNA follows: TGTGCCATCGGACAGGGTAGAACTGAAGCTTTCTTT. It specifies CAIGQGRTEAFF.

V usage is TRBV4-2 and J usage is TRBJ2-7; 10 bases map to TRBD1. Per the germline V gene, CDR1 is LGHNA and CDR2 is YNFKEQ. Unmatched junction bases numbered 7, after V lost 4 bases and J lost 4 bases. CDR3 length: 15 amino acids. Here the CDR3 reads CASSLDRGGEYEQYF. DNA for the CDR3: TGTGCCAGCAGCCTGGACAGGGGGGGCGAATACGAGCAGTACTTC.

V usage is TRBV25-1 and J usage is TRBJ2-7, with 11 bases identical to TRBD1. V trimming: 1 base; J trimming: 7 bases; junction bases outside the gene matches: 9. This CDR3 has 16 amino acids. Germline V gene sequence: CDR1 MGHDK, CDR2 SYGVNS. The CDR3 region is CASSESRTGGGGEQYF. CDR3 nucleotides: TGTGCCAGCAGTGAATCTAGGACAGGGGGCGGAGGGGAGCAGTACTTC.

This chain links TRBV3-1 (or the pseudogene TRBV3-2) with TRBJ2-1; 12 bases line up with TRBD2. V shed 4 bases, J shed 6 bases, and the junction held 10 bases outside the gene matches. The V gene's germline CDR1 is LGHDT and CDR2 YNNKEL (reference sequence). The length of the CDR3 is 17 residues. CDR3 region: CASSRALAGGPGNEQFF. The CDR3 nucleotides read TGTGCCAGCAGCCGGGCCCTAGCGGGGGGGCCGGGCAATGAGCAGTTCTTC.

The chain links TRBV9 to TRBJ2-1, with TRBD2 as a possible D gene (6 bases). The CDR3 loop spans 15 amino acids. Germline V gives CDR1 SGDLS, CDR2 YYNGEE. The V and J ends lost 0 bases and 2 bases respectively, with 9 bases between them. In nucleotides, the CDR3 is TGTGCCAGCAGCGTAGGGTCGGGGGCCTACAATGAGCAGTTCTTC. Translated, it gives CASSVGSGAYNEQFF. Together with reference TRBV9 and TRBJ2-1, the CDR3 gives the full variable domain: DSGVTQTPKHLITATGQRVTLRCSPRSGDLSVYWYQQSLDQGLQFLIQYYNGEERAKGNILERFSAQQFPDLHSELNLSSLELGDSALYFCASSVGSGAYNEQFFGPGTRLTVL.

The chain has TRBV5-4 and TRBJ2-7; D perhaps matches TRBD2 (6 bases). Trimming cost V 4 bases and J 4 bases, with 18 bases left between them. Germline CDR1 is SGHNT and CDR2 is YYREEE (reference sequence). The CDR3 totals 15 residues. In DNA, the CDR3 is TGTGCCAGCAGCACTAGCTCTCGGAAGCCATACGAGCAGTACTTC. Translating it yields CASSTSSRKPYEQYF.

The chain couples TRBV12-5 to TRBJ2-1; D ambiguous. In germline, CDR1 is LGHNT, CDR2 FRNRAP. V lost 9 bases to trimming and J lost 3 bases, with 9 bases between them. This CDR3 is 12 amino acids long. This chain's CDR3 is CASGPDYNEQFF. In DNA form, the CDR3 reads TGTGCTAGCGGACCAGACTACAATGAGCAGTTCTTC.

The chain recombines TRBV19 with TRBJ2-1; 9 bases are shared with TRBD1. Germline V CDR1 and CDR2: LNHDA, SQIVND (reference sequence). The CDR3 totals 14 residues. The J segment lost 9 bases and the V segment lost 6 bases, leaving 9 bases of the junction unmatched. In DNA, the CDR3 is TGTGCCAGTAGGGGGACAGGGAGCCGGGGTGAGCAGTTCTTC. The encoded protein is CASRGTGSRGEQFF.

V is TRBV2 and J is TRBJ2-7; D may be TRBD1 (6 bases). V gave up 8 bases and J gave up 0 bases, with 17 bases separating them. Germline CDR1 is SNHLY and CDR2 is FYNNEI. The CDR3 spans 15 residues. The CDR3 loop is CASLPGHIYSYEQYF. The DNA of the CDR3 is TGTGCCAGCCTGCCGGGACACATATACTCCTACGAGCAGTACTTC.